A selection of T cell receptor beta chains follows, all from one sample in a study of OX40 agonist ivuxolimab in advanced cancers. Libraries were prepared by immunoSEQ multiplex PCR; TCRdb keeps only in-frame clonotypes and omits some of them. Of about 53,000 clones listed, 70% to 90% are singletons. Sequenced here: CD4+ or CD8+ T cells sorted from blood, sampled in a trial of the OX40 agonist ivuxolimab. The receptors here all came from an adult with an advanced solid tumor such as melanoma, head and neck, liver or kidney cancer. Each CDR3 is given without its conserved first and last residue. The D gene is left open where the match is weak. The listing skips clone size in some rows; elsewhere it reads once, few, many or a size class.

CDR3 protein: ASSLGLAANSYNEQF; D gene: TRBD2; J gene: TRBJ2-1; clone size: .; V gene: TRBV5-4
CDR3 protein: ASSEQGADGYT; D gene: TRBD1; J gene: TRBJ1-2; clone size: .; V gene: TRBV6-1
CDR3 protein: ASSFSTATYEQY; D gene: .; J gene: TRBJ2-7; clone size: .; V gene: TRBV5-1
CDR3 protein: ASSESMTGGDTQY; D gene: .; J gene: TRBJ2-3; clone size: .; V gene: TRBV10-1
CDR3 protein: ASSKPTGEYTGELF; D gene: .; J gene: TRBJ2-2; clone size: .; V gene: TRBV21-1
CDR3 protein: ASSFGGLTIQY; D gene: .; J gene: TRBJ2-4; clone size: .; V gene: TRBV7-2
CDR3 protein: ASRGDYGYT; D gene: .; J gene: TRBJ1-2; clone size: .; V gene: TRBV28
CDR3 protein: ASSQAGGAFSYGYT; D gene: .; J gene: TRBJ1-2; clone size: .; V gene: TRBV4-2
CDR3 protein: ASSVGLLAGEETQY; D gene: TRBD2; J gene: TRBJ2-5; clone size: .; V gene: TRBV9
CDR3 protein: ASSLRLAGAQETQY; D gene: TRBD2; J gene: TRBJ2-5; clone size: .; V gene: TRBV7-9
CDR3 protein: ASSLRRSGWEQF; D gene: .; J gene: TRBJ2-1; clone size: .; V gene: TRBV27
CDR3 protein: ASSLVGQGGPTDTQY; D gene: TRBD1; J gene: TRBJ2-3; clone size: .; V gene: TRBV5-1
CDR3 protein: AWSGGYGYT; D gene: .; J gene: TRBJ1-2; clone size: .; V gene: TRBV30
CDR3 protein: ASSGGLAGVRAGELF; D gene: TRBD2; J gene: TRBJ2-2; clone size: .; V gene: TRBV25-1
CDR3 protein: ASSVLAYTDTQY; D gene: .; J gene: TRBJ2-3; clone size: .; V gene: TRBV19
CDR3 protein: ASRRTSGRTDTQY; D gene: TRBD2; J gene: TRBJ2-3; clone size: .; V gene: TRBV6-6
CDR3 protein: AWSRWQSSYNEQF; D gene: .; J gene: TRBJ2-1; clone size: .; V gene: TRBV30
CDR3 protein: ASSDAGVGGYT; D gene: .; J gene: TRBJ1-2; clone size: .; V gene: TRBV6-1
CDR3 protein: ASSSKGFSYT; D gene: .; J gene: TRBJ1-2; clone size: .; V gene: TRBV6-6
CDR3 protein: ATARNTEAF; D gene: .; J gene: TRBJ1-1; clone size: .; V gene: TRBV19
CDR3 protein: ASSFGSGDEQY; D gene: .; J gene: TRBJ2-7; clone size: .; V gene: TRBV5-1
CDR3 protein: ASRNQGGNEQF; D gene: .; J gene: TRBJ2-1; clone size: .; V gene: TRBV28
CDR3 protein: ASSGTPIGGYT; D gene: .; J gene: TRBJ1-2; clone size: .; V gene: TRBV2
CDR3 protein: AWSTRLAGTNIQY; D gene: TRBD2; J gene: TRBJ2-4; clone size: .; V gene: TRBV30
CDR3 protein: AWSNGQPGGQETQY; D gene: .; J gene: TRBJ2-5; clone size: .; V gene: TRBV30
CDR3 protein: ASRQPASNYGYT; D gene: .; J gene: TRBJ1-2; clone size: few; V gene: TRBV6-5
CDR3 protein: ASSLAAGQLYEQY; D gene: .; J gene: TRBJ2-7; clone size: .; V gene: TRBV11-1
CDR3 protein: ASSERLAGTQY; D gene: TRBD2; J gene: TRBJ2-5; clone size: once; V gene: TRBV2
CDR3 protein: AITPGTSGGNTGELF; D gene: TRBD2; J gene: TRBJ2-2; clone size: few; V gene: TRBV10-3
CDR3 protein: ASAGRNINPQH; D gene: .; J gene: TRBJ1-5; clone size: .; V gene: TRBV12-5
CDR3 protein: ATTGGSTDTQY; D gene: TRBD2; J gene: TRBJ2-3; clone size: .; V gene: TRBV5-1
CDR3 protein: ASSRRSGATSTDTQY; D gene: .; J gene: TRBJ2-3; clone size: .; V gene: TRBV19
CDR3 protein: SVVGRNTGELF; D gene: .; J gene: TRBJ2-2; clone size: .; V gene: TRBV29-1
CDR3 protein: ASSLQRANSGNTIY; D gene: .; J gene: TRBJ1-3; clone size: few; V gene: TRBV2
CDR3 protein: ASSLPGTDQETQY; D gene: TRBD1; J gene: TRBJ2-5; clone size: .; V gene: TRBV5-6
CDR3 protein: AWSRGSGNTIY; D gene: .; J gene: TRBJ1-3; clone size: .; V gene: TRBV30
CDR3 protein: ASSEPADGSNQPQH; D gene: .; J gene: TRBJ1-5; clone size: .; V gene: TRBV6-1
CDR3 protein: ASSPWDRGSGNTIY; D gene: TRBD1; J gene: TRBJ1-3; clone size: .; V gene: TRBV18
CDR3 protein: AISAPSSYEQY; D gene: .; J gene: TRBJ2-7; clone size: .; V gene: TRBV10-3
CDR3 protein: ASSLQGGNQPQH; D gene: .; J gene: TRBJ1-5; clone size: .; V gene: TRBV5-1
CDR3 protein: ASSRTGQAYRDQPQH; D gene: TRBD1; J gene: TRBJ1-5; clone size: .; V gene: TRBV19
CDR3 protein: ASSVTSTGRSYNEQF; D gene: .; J gene: TRBJ2-1; clone size: .; V gene: TRBV9
CDR3 protein: SVGDQQETQY; D gene: .; J gene: TRBJ2-5; clone size: .; V gene: TRBV29-1
CDR3 protein: ASSMGAGTEAF; D gene: .; J gene: TRBJ1-1; clone size: .; V gene: TRBV5-8
CDR3 protein: ASSLGTSGGAAYEQY; D gene: TRBD2; J gene: TRBJ2-7; clone size: .; V gene: TRBV4-2
CDR3 protein: ASSETVANLGGELF; D gene: .; J gene: TRBJ2-2; clone size: few; V gene: TRBV2
CDR3 protein: ASKVTVTSNQPQH; D gene: .; J gene: TRBJ1-5; clone size: .; V gene: TRBV19
CDR3 protein: ASSDGVRPYEQY; D gene: .; J gene: TRBJ2-7; clone size: .; V gene: TRBV10-1
CDR3 protein: ASSYGQGATGELF; D gene: TRBD1; J gene: TRBJ2-2; clone size: .; V gene: TRBV6-6
CDR3 protein: ASSRSTGGPF; D gene: .; J gene: TRBJ1-1; clone size: few; V gene: TRBV4-1
CDR3 protein: ASSLRGSGTQETQY; D gene: TRBD2; J gene: TRBJ2-5; clone size: .; V gene: TRBV5-1
CDR3 protein: ASSLPAQETQY; D gene: .; J gene: TRBJ2-5; clone size: .; V gene: TRBV28
CDR3 protein: SVGMGQGMKETQY; D gene: .; J gene: TRBJ2-5; clone size: .; V gene: TRBV29-1
CDR3 protein: ASSLDRETQY; D gene: .; J gene: TRBJ2-5; clone size: .; V gene: TRBV11-3